This T cell receptor beta chain was observed in a study of cytomegalovirus exposure and HLA in healthy donors. About this clone: What it binds is not known.

This CDR3 is 14 amino acids long. V shed 0 bases and J shed 6 bases, with 9 bases lying between them. Germline V gene lookup returns CDR1 LGHNA and CDR2 YSLEER. Broader study findings: In a later analysis, CMV-associated beta chains were mostly HLA-associated, it appeared. A later analysis found TCR association rates differed by HLA locus, highest for DRB1 and lowest for HLA-C.

60 Vbeta and 13 Jbeta primers were used in PCR. Original handling: An analysis performed later counted about 80 million unique TCR beta chains (approximately 10 million of them shared). Assay used: immunoSEQ multiplex PCR; TCRdb lists only in-frame clones, some missing. The DNA was the basis for D and trimming; V, J and clone size are from that table. The table for this sample gives tens of thousands of clones. The rearrangement joins TRBV4-3 to TRBJ1-5; D is uncertain. The TCR originated in a young woman in good health and CMV-seronegative. Source material: PBMCs. CDR3 DNA sequence: TGCGCCAGCAGCCAAGAACCCCGAGGTCAGCCCCAGCATTTT. Its translation is CASSQEPRGQPQHF.